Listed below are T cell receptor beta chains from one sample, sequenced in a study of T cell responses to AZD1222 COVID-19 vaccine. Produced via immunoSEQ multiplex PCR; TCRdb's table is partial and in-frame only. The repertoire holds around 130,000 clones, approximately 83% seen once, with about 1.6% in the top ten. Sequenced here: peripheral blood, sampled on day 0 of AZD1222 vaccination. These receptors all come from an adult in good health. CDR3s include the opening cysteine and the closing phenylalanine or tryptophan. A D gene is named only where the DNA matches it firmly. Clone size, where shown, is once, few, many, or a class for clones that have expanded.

cdr3_aa: CASSLTGAFIYEQYF
cdr3_nt: TGTGCCAGCAGCCTCACAGGGGCGTTCATCTACGAGCAGTACTTC
clone_size: once
j_call: TRBJ2-7
v_call: TRBV11-3
d_call: TRBD1

cdr3_aa: CASSLVQFEVSPLHF
cdr3_nt: TGTGCCAGCAGCTTAGTTCAGTTCGAAGTCTCACCCCTCCACTTT
clone_size: NA
j_call: TRBJ1-6
v_call: TRBV7-9
d_call: NA

cdr3_aa: CASSLTPELYGYTF
cdr3_nt: TGTGCCAGCAGCTTAACCCCTGAGTTGTATGGCTACACCTTC
clone_size: once
j_call: TRBJ1-2
v_call: TRBV7-3
d_call: NA

cdr3_aa: CASSAGRGSGANVLTF
cdr3_nt: TGCGCCAGCAGCGCCGGACGGGGCTCTGGGGCCAACGTCCTGACTTTC
clone_size: NA
j_call: TRBJ2-6
v_call: TRBV10-1
d_call: NA

cdr3_aa: CASSLGQSSAEAFF
cdr3_nt: TGTGCCAGCAGCCTCGGACAGTCCTCCGCTGAAGCTTTCTTT
clone_size: few
j_call: TRBJ1-1
v_call: TRBV3-1/TRBV3-2
d_call: NA

cdr3_aa: CASSLALAAGYEQYF
cdr3_nt: TGCGCCAGCAGCTTGGCCCTAGCGGCGGGCTACGAGCAGTACTTC
clone_size: NA
j_call: TRBJ2-7
v_call: TRBV5-1
d_call: TRBD2

cdr3_aa: CSALRQETQYF
cdr3_nt: TGCAGTGCCCTTCGGCAAGAGACCCAGTACTTC
clone_size: NA
j_call: TRBJ2-5
v_call: TRBV20-1
d_call: NA

cdr3_aa: CASRSRGEAFF
cdr3_nt: TGTGCCAGTCGATCCAGGGGTGAAGCTTTCTTT
clone_size: NA
j_call: TRBJ1-1
v_call: TRBV19
d_call: NA

cdr3_aa: CASSPTAQDPNTEAFF
cdr3_nt: TGTGCCAGCAGTCCTACAGCACAGGACCCAAACACTGAAGCTTTCTTT
clone_size: once
j_call: TRBJ1-1
v_call: TRBV6-8
d_call: NA

cdr3_aa: CASSLAGLNEKLFF
cdr3_nt: TGTGCCAGCAGTCTGGCAGGGCTTAATGAAAAACTGTTTTTT
clone_size: NA
j_call: TRBJ1-4
v_call: TRBV6-5
d_call: NA

cdr3_aa: CASMSDRDHNYNEQFF
cdr3_nt: TGTGCCAGTATGAGTGATCGGGATCACAACTACAATGAGCAGTTCTTC
clone_size: NA
j_call: TRBJ2-1
v_call: TRBV19
d_call: NA

cdr3_aa: CASSKRDRGVNGYTF
cdr3_nt: TGTGCCAGCAGTAAACGGGACAGGGGAGTCAATGGCTACACCTTC
clone_size: NA
j_call: TRBJ1-2
v_call: TRBV6-5
d_call: TRBD1

cdr3_aa: CASSFQGYEQYF
cdr3_nt: TGTGCCAGCAGCTTCCAGGGTTACGAGCAGTACTTC
clone_size: NA
j_call: TRBJ2-7
v_call: TRBV13
d_call: NA

cdr3_aa: CASSLGRPAEQYF
cdr3_nt: TGCGCCAGCAGCTTGGGCCGGCCCGCGGAGCAGTACTTC
clone_size: NA
j_call: TRBJ2-7
v_call: TRBV5-1
d_call: NA

cdr3_aa: CASSPLTGTSGNTIYF
cdr3_nt: TGTGCCAGCTCACCTCTTACAGGGACCTCTGGAAACACCATATATTTT
clone_size: once
j_call: TRBJ1-3
v_call: TRBV18
d_call: NA

cdr3_aa: CASSQDQARRQETQYF
cdr3_nt: TGCGCCAGCAGCCAAGATCAGGCCAGGAGACAAGAGACCCAGTACTTC
clone_size: NA
j_call: TRBJ2-5
v_call: TRBV4-1
d_call: NA

cdr3_aa: CASSQANSGNTIYF
cdr3_nt: TGTGCCAGCAGCCAAGCCAACTCTGGAAACACCATATATTTT
clone_size: NA
j_call: TRBJ1-3
v_call: TRBV14
d_call: NA

cdr3_aa: CSVEPGRGHFAEAFF
cdr3_nt: TGCAGCGTTGAACCCGGCAGGGGGCATTTCGCTGAAGCTTTCTTT
clone_size: NA
j_call: TRBJ1-1
v_call: TRBV29-1
d_call: TRBD1

cdr3_aa: CASSRGTEAFF
cdr3_nt: TGTGCCAGCAGTCGGGGGACTGAAGCTTTCTTT
clone_size: once
j_call: TRBJ1-1
v_call: TRBV12-3/TRBV12-4
d_call: NA

cdr3_aa: CASSLRAGLGTDTQYF
cdr3_nt: TGTGCCAGCAGCTTAAGGGCAGGGCTCGGCACAGATACGCAGTATTTT
clone_size: once
j_call: TRBJ2-3
v_call: TRBV11-2
d_call: NA

cdr3_aa: CASSWLGTVGGELFF
cdr3_nt: TGTGCCAGCAGCTGGCTGGGGACAGTCGGCGGGGAGCTGTTTTTT
clone_size: NA
j_call: TRBJ2-2
v_call: TRBV7-9
d_call: TRBD1

cdr3_aa: CASSLGTGTSEKLFF
cdr3_nt: TGCGCCAGCAGCTTGGGAACAGGGACGAGTGAAAAACTGTTTTTT
clone_size: NA
j_call: TRBJ1-4
v_call: TRBV5-1
d_call: NA

cdr3_aa: CASSLEEVRGAEAFF
cdr3_nt: TGTGCCAGCAGCTTAGAGGAGGTCAGGGGTGCTGAAGCTTTCTTT
clone_size: NA
j_call: TRBJ1-1
v_call: TRBV5-5
d_call: NA

cdr3_aa: CASSPTSNNEQFF
cdr3_nt: TGTGCCAGCAGTCCCACGTCCAACAATGAGCAGTTCTTC
clone_size: NA
j_call: TRBJ2-1
v_call: TRBV27
d_call: NA

cdr3_aa: CASSERPDYGYTF
cdr3_nt: TGTGCCAGCAGTGAACGACCGGACTATGGCTACACCTTC
clone_size: NA
j_call: TRBJ1-2
v_call: TRBV2
d_call: NA

cdr3_aa: CASSSFSYNSPLHF
cdr3_nt: TGTGCCAGTAGCAGTTTTTCCTATAATTCACCCCTCCACTTT
clone_size: once
j_call: TRBJ1-6
v_call: TRBV19
d_call: NA

cdr3_aa: CASSLLGGASSEAFF
cdr3_nt: TGTGCCAGCAGCTTATTGGGGGGGGCCAGCAGTGAAGCTTTCTTT
clone_size: NA
j_call: TRBJ1-1
v_call: TRBV7-2
d_call: NA

cdr3_aa: CASSARDRGSGNTIYF
cdr3_nt: TGTGCCAGCAGCGCCCGGGACAGGGGCTCTGGAAACACCATATATTTT
clone_size: NA
j_call: TRBJ1-3
v_call: TRBV5-4
d_call: TRBD1

cdr3_aa: CASSPRGGYEQYF
cdr3_nt: TGTGCCAGCAGCCCGCGTGGGGGTTACGAGCAGTACTTC
clone_size: NA
j_call: TRBJ2-7
v_call: TRBV11-2
d_call: NA

cdr3_aa: CAWSGMDQPQHF
cdr3_nt: TGTGCCTGGAGTGGGATGGATCAGCCCCAGCATTTT
clone_size: few
j_call: TRBJ1-5
v_call: TRBV30
d_call: NA

cdr3_aa: CASSFNSPNQPQHF
cdr3_nt: TGTGCCAGCAGCTTTAACAGCCCTAATCAGCCCCAGCATTTT
clone_size: NA
j_call: TRBJ1-5
v_call: TRBV7-9
d_call: NA

cdr3_aa: CASSHGAGGGTGELFF
cdr3_nt: TGTGCCAGCAGCCATGGTGCGGGGGGGGGCACCGGGGAGCTGTTTTTT
clone_size: NA
j_call: TRBJ2-2
v_call: TRBV5-4
d_call: TRBD2

cdr3_aa: CASRGTGSFSEQYF
cdr3_nt: TGTGCCAGCAGGGGGACAGGTTCGTTTTCCGAGCAGTACTTC
clone_size: NA
j_call: TRBJ2-7
v_call: TRBV6-5
d_call: TRBD1

cdr3_aa: CASSHNEQFF
cdr3_nt: TGTGCCAGCTCACACAATGAGCAGTTCTTC
clone_size: NA
j_call: TRBJ2-1
v_call: TRBV18
d_call: NA

cdr3_aa: CSAYYTEAFF
cdr3_nt: TGCAGTGCTTACTACACTGAAGCTTTCTTT
clone_size: NA
j_call: TRBJ1-1
v_call: TRBV20-1
d_call: NA

cdr3_aa: CASSGGGRYEQYF
cdr3_nt: TGTGCCAGCAGTGGAGGGGGCAGGTACGAGCAGTACTTC
clone_size: NA
j_call: TRBJ2-7
v_call: TRBV25-1
d_call: TRBD1

cdr3_aa: CASSHLLAGVSTDTQYF
cdr3_nt: TGCGCCAGCAGCCACTTACTAGCGGGGGTAAGCACAGATACGCAGTATTTT
clone_size: NA
j_call: TRBJ2-3
v_call: TRBV4-1
d_call: TRBD2

cdr3_aa: CASSSQDRRRNTEAFF
cdr3_nt: TGTGCCAGCAGCTCACAGGACAGGCGGCGGAACACTGAAGCTTTCTTT
clone_size: NA
j_call: TRBJ1-1
v_call: TRBV11-3
d_call: TRBD1

cdr3_aa: CASSYQGNQPQHF
cdr3_nt: TGTGCCAGCAGCTACCAGGGTAATCAGCCCCAGCATTTT
clone_size: NA
j_call: TRBJ1-5
v_call: TRBV11-2
d_call: NA

cdr3_aa: CASSSLTRGQGYQPQHF
cdr3_nt: TGTGCCAGCAGCTCACTCACGCGGGGACAGGGCTATCAGCCCCAGCATTTT
clone_size: NA
j_call: TRBJ1-5
v_call: TRBV7-2
d_call: TRBD1

cdr3_aa: CASSQGTNQETQYF
cdr3_nt: TGCGCCAGCAGCCAAGGGACAAACCAAGAGACCCAGTACTTC
clone_size: NA
j_call: TRBJ2-5
v_call: TRBV5-1
d_call: NA

cdr3_aa: CASSQLTHGYTF
cdr3_nt: TGTGCCAGCAGCCAACTGACTCATGGCTACACCTTC
clone_size: NA
j_call: TRBJ1-2
v_call: TRBV3-1/TRBV3-2
d_call: NA

cdr3_aa: CAWSEGAHQPQHF
cdr3_nt: TGTGCCTGGAGTGAGGGGGCCCATCAGCCCCAGCATTTT
clone_size: NA
j_call: TRBJ1-5
v_call: TRBV30
d_call: TRBD1

cdr3_aa: CASSLADRGRNSPLHF
cdr3_nt: TGTGCCAGCAGCTTGGCCGACAGGGGGCGGAATTCACCCCTCCACTTT
clone_size: few
j_call: TRBJ1-6
v_call: TRBV5-8
d_call: TRBD1

cdr3_aa: CASNAGTSAGNTIYF
cdr3_nt: TGTGCCAGCAATGCCGGGACTTCGGCTGGAAACACCATATATTTT
clone_size: NA
j_call: TRBJ1-3
v_call: TRBV6-5
d_call: NA

cdr3_aa: CATSDTGRGSSYEQYF
cdr3_nt: TGTGCCACCAGTGACACGGGGAGGGGGAGCTCCTACGAGCAGTACTTC
clone_size: once
j_call: TRBJ2-7
v_call: TRBV24-1
d_call: NA

cdr3_aa: CASTTGARSNQPQHF
cdr3_nt: TGTGCCTCTACCACAGGGGCGAGGAGCAATCAGCCCCAGCATTTT
clone_size: NA
j_call: TRBJ1-5
v_call: TRBV19
d_call: TRBD1

cdr3_aa: CASSAQGAEGETQYF
cdr3_nt: TGTGCCAGCAGCGCCCAGGGGGCCGAGGGAGAGACCCAGTACTTC
clone_size: NA
j_call: TRBJ2-5
v_call: TRBV9
d_call: TRBD1

cdr3_aa: CASSLFGAANTGELFF
cdr3_nt: TGTGCCAGCAGCTTGTTTGGGGCGGCGAACACCGGGGAGCTGTTTTTT
clone_size: NA
j_call: TRBJ2-2
v_call: TRBV5-8
d_call: NA

cdr3_aa: CASSEGGRGFGKLFF
cdr3_nt: TGTGCCAGCAGTGAAGGCGGGCGCGGTTTTGGAAAACTGTTTTTT
clone_size: NA
j_call: TRBJ1-4
v_call: TRBV6-1
d_call: NA

cdr3_aa: CASSSPFSGQGRFYEQYF
cdr3_nt: TGTGCCAGCAGCAGCCCGTTTTCAGGACAGGGGCGGTTCTACGAGCAGTACTTC
clone_size: NA
j_call: TRBJ2-7
v_call: TRBV21-1
d_call: NA

cdr3_aa: CASSFGYYDTQYF
cdr3_nt: TGCGCCAGCAGCTTTGGGTATTATGATACGCAGTATTTT
clone_size: NA
j_call: TRBJ2-3
v_call: TRBV5-1
d_call: NA

cdr3_aa: CSARGSNTGELFF
cdr3_nt: TGCAGCGCGCGGGGTTCCAACACCGGGGAGCTGTTTTTT
clone_size: NA
j_call: TRBJ2-2
v_call: TRBV29-1
d_call: NA

cdr3_aa: CASRTRGAGELFF
cdr3_nt: TGTGCCAGCAGGACTCGGGGGGCCGGGGAGCTGTTTTTT
clone_size: NA
j_call: TRBJ2-2
v_call: TRBV6-6
d_call: TRBD2

cdr3_aa: CASSSYPGQAAWGYTF
cdr3_nt: TGTGCCAGCAGCTCCTACCCGGGACAGGCCGCGTGGGGCTACACCTTC
clone_size: NA
j_call: TRBJ1-2
v_call: TRBV7-2
d_call: TRBD1

cdr3_aa: CASTDRTGIYEQYF
cdr3_nt: TGTGCCAGCACTGACCGGACAGGGATCTACGAGCAGTACTTC
clone_size: NA
j_call: TRBJ2-7
v_call: TRBV27
d_call: TRBD1

cdr3_aa: CASSRTVSGTEAFF
cdr3_nt: TGTGCCAGCAGTCGAACAGTTAGTGGCACTGAAGCTTTCTTT
clone_size: NA
j_call: TRBJ1-1
v_call: TRBV6-2/TRBV6-3
d_call: NA